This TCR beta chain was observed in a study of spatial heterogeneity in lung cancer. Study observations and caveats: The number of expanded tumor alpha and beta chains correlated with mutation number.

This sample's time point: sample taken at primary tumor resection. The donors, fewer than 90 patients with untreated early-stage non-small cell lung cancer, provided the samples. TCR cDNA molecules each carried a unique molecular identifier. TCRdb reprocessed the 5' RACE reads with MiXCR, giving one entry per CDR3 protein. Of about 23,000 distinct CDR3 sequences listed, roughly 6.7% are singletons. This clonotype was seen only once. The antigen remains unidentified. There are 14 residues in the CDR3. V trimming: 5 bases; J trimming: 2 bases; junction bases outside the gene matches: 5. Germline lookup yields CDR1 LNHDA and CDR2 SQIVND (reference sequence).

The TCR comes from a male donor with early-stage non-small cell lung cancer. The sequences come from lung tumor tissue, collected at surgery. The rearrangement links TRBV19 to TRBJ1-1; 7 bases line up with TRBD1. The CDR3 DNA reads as TGTGCCAGTAGTCAGGGACAGAGCAACACTGAAGCTTTCTTT. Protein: CASSQGQSNTEAFF.